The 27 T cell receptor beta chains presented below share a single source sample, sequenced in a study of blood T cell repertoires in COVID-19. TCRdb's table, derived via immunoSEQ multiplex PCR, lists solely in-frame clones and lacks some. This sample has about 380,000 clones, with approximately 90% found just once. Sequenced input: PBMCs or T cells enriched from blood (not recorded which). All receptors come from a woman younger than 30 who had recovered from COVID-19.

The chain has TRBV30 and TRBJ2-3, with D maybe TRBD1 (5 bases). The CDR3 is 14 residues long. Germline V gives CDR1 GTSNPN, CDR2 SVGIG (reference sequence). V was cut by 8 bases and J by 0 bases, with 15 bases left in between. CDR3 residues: CALQGPPSTDTQYF. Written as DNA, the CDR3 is TGTGCCCTGCAGGGCCCCCCGAGCACAGATACGCAGTATTTT.

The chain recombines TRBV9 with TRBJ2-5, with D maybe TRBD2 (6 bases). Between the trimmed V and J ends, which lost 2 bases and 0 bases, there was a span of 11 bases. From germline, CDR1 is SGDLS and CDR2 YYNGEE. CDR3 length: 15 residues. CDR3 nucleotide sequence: TGTGCCAGCAGCGTTGCCGGGGGTTACCAAGAGACCCAGTACTTC. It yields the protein CASSVAGGYQETQYF.

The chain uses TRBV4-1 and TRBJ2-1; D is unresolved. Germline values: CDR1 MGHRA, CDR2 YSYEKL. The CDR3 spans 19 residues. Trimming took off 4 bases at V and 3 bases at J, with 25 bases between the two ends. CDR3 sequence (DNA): TGCGCCAGCAGCCCAACTCTGTACCCGAGCGACTCGTTCTACAATGAGCAGTTCTTC. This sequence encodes CASSPTLYPSDSFYNEQFF.

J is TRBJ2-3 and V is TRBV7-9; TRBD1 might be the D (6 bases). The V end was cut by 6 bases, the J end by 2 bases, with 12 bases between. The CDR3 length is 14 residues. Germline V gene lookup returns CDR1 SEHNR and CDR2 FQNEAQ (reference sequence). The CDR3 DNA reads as TGTGCCAGCAGGGGGGCCTCTTCCACAGATACGCAGTATTTT. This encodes CASRGASSTDTQYF.

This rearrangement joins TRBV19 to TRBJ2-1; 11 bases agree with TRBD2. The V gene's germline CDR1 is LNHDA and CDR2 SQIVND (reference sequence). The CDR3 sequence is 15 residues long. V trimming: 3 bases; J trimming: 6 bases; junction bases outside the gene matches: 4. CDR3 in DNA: TGTGCCAGTAGTATCGGCCTAGCGGGGGGCAATGAGCAGTTCTTC. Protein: CASSIGLAGGNEQFF.

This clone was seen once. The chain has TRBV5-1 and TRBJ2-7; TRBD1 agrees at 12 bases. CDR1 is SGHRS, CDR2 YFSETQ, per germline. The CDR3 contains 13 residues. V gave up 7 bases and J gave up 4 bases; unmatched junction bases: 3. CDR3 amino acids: CASGTGGGYEQYF. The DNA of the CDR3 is TGCGCCAGCGGGACAGGGGGCGGGTACGAGCAGTACTTC.

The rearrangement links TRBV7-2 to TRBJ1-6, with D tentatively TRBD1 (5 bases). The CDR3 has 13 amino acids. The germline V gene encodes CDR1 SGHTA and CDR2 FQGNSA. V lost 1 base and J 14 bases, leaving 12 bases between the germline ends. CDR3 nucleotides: TGTGCCAGCAGCTTAGTATCGCACAGGACCCTCCACTTT. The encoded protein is CASSLVSHRTLHF.

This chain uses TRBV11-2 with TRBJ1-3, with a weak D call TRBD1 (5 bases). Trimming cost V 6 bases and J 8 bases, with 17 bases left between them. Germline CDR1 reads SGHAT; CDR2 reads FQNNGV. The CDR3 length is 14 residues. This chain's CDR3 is CASSKEGRSDTIYF. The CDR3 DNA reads TGTGCCAGCAGTAAGGAGGGGCGGAGTGACACCATATATTTT.

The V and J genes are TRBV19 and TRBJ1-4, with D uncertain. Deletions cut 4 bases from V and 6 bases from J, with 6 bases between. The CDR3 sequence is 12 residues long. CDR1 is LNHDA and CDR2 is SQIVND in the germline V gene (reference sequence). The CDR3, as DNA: TGTGCCAGTAGTACGTCGTATGAAAAACTGTTTTTT. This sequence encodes CASSTSYEKLFF.

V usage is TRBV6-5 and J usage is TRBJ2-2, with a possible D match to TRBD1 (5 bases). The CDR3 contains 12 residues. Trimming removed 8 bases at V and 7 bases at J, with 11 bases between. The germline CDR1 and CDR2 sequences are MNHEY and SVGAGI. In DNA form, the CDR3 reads TGTGCCAGCTCCAGGGCAAGCGGGGAGCTGTTTTTT. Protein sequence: CASSRASGELFF.

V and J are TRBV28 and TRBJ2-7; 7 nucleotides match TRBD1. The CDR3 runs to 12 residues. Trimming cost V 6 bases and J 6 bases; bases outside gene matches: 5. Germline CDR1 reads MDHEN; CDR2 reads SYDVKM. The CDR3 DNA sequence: TGTGCCAGCAGCAATACAGGGGTCGAGCAGTACTTC. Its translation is CASSNTGVEQYF.

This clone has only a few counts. The CDR3: CASSSRPRESTDTQYF. The CDR3 nucleotides read TGTGCCAGCAGCTCCAGGCCTAGGGAGAGCACAGATACGCAGTATTTT. V usage is TRBV7-8 and J usage is TRBJ2-3, with D possibly matching TRBD2 (5 bases). The CDR3 runs 16 residues. V dropped 4 bases and J dropped 0 bases, with 14 bases sitting between them. Germline lookup yields CDR1 SGHVS and CDR2 FQNEAQ. The full variable domain, completed using reference TRBV7-8 and TRBJ2-3, is GAGVSQSPRYKVAKRGQDVALRCDPISGHVSLFWYQQALGQGPEFLTYFQNEAQLDKSGLPSDRFFAERPEGSVSTLKIQRTQQEDSAVYLCASSSRPRESTDTQYFGPGTRLTVL.

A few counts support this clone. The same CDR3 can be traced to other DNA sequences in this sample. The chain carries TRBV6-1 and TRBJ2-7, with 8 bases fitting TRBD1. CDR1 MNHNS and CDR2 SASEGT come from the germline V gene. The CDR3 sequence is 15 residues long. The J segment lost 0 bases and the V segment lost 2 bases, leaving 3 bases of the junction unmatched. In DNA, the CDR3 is TGTGCCAGCAGTGAAAGACAGGGGAGCTCCTACGAGCAGTACTTC. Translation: CASSERQGSSYEQYF.

Here the CDR3 reads CASSFDRGTDTQYF. The CDR3 DNA is TGTGCCAGCAGCTTCGACAGGGGCACAGATACGCAGTATTTT. The chain couples TRBV7-3 to TRBJ2-3; 7 bases line up with TRBD1. Germline CDR1 is SGHTA and CDR2 is FQGTGA. There are 14 residues in the CDR3. With 3 bases clipped from V and 1 base from J, the junction kept 1 base outside the gene matches.

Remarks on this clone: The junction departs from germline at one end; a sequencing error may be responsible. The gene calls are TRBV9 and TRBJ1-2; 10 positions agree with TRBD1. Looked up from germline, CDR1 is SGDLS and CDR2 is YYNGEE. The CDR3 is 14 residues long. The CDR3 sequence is CTSSVDWDRGESTF. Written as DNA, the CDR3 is TGTACCAGCAGCGTAGACTGGGACAGGGGAGAATCCACCTTC.

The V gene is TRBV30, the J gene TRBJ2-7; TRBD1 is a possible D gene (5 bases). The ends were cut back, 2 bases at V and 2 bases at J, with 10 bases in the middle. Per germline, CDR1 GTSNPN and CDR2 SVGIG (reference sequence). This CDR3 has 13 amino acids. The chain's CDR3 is CAWSRDSAYEQYF. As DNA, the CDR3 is TGTGCCTGGAGTCGCGACAGCGCCTACGAGCAGTACTTC.

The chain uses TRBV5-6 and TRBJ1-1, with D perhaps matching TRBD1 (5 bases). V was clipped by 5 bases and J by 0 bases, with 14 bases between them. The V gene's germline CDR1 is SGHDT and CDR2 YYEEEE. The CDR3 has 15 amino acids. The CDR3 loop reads CASSAPGLLNTEAFF. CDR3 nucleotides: TGTGCCAGCAGTGCGCCGGGACTGCTGAACACTGAAGCTTTCTTT.

The CDR3 DNA follows: TGTGCCATCAGTGAGTCGACAGGGTCTTACAATGAGCAGTTCTTC. Translated: CAISESTGSYNEQFF. The rearrangement links TRBV10-3 to TRBJ2-1; 7 nucleotides line up with TRBD1. Germline CDR1 reads ENHRY; CDR2 reads SYGVKD. After removal of 0 bases from V and 4 bases from J, the junction contained 3 bases not matched to a gene. The CDR3 loop spans 15 amino acids.

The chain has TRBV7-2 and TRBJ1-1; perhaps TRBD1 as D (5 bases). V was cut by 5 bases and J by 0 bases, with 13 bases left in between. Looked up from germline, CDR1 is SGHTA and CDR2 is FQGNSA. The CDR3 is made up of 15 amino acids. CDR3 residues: CASSTDSFMNTEAFF. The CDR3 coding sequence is TGTGCCAGCAGCACAGACAGCTTCATGAACACTGAAGCTTTCTTT.

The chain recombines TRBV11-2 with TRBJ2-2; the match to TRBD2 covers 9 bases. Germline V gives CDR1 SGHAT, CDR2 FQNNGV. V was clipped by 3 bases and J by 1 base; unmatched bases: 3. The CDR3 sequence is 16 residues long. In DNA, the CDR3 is TGTGCCAGCAGCTTTAGCGGGGGCCGGAACACCGGGGAGCTGTTTTTT. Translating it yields CASSFSGGRNTGELFF.

The CDR3 protein is CASSLNQGQGSEKLFF. The CDR3 DNA follows: TGTGCCAGCTCTCTGAACCAGGGACAAGGGAGTGAAAAACTGTTTTTT. The chain uses TRBV18 and TRBJ1-4; D is possibly TRBD1 (6 bases). This CDR3 contains 16 residues. Germline V gene lookup returns CDR1 KGHSH and CDR2 LQKENI. Between the trimmed V and J ends, which lost 6 bases and 7 bases, there was a span of 21 bases.

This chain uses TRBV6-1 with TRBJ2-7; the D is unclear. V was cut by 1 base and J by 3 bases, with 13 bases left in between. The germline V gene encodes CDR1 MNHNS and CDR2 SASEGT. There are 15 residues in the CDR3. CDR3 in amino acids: CASSEVVFASYEQYF. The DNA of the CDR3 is TGTGCCAGCAGTGAAGTTGTGTTTGCGAGCTACGAGCAGTACTTC.

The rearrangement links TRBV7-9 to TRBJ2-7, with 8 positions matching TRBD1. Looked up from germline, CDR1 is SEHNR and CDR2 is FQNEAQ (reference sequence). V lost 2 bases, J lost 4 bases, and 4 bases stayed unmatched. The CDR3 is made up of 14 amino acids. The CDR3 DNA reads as TGTGCCAGCAGCTTACAGGGGGCTACGTACGAGCAGTACTTC. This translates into CASSLQGATYEQYF.

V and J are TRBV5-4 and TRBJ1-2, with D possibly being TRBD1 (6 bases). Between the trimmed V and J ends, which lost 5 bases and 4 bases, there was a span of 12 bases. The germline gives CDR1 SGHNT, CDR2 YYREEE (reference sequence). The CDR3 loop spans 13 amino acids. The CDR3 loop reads CASRAQGLYGYTF. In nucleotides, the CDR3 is TGTGCCAGCAGGGCGCAGGGGCTCTATGGCTACACCTTC.

The CDR3 DNA reads TGTGCCAGTAGTAACAGGGTTGGCTACACCTTC. It yields the protein CASSNRVGYTF. The chain combines TRBV19 with TRBJ1-2, with D perhaps matching TRBD1 (6 bases). V lost 4 bases and J lost 7, with 7 bases in between. Germline V gene lookup returns CDR1 LNHDA and CDR2 SQIVND (reference sequence). The CDR3 runs to 11 residues.

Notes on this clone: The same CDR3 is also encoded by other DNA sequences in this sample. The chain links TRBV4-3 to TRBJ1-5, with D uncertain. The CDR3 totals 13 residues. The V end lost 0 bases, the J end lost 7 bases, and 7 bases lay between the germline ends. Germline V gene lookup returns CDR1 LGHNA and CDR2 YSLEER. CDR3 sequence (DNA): TGCGCCAGCAGCCAAGATCGGGGACAGCCCCAGCATTTT. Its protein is CASSQDRGQPQHF.

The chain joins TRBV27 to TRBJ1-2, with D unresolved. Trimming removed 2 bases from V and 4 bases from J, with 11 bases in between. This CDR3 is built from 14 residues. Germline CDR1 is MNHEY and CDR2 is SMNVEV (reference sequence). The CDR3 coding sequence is TGTGCCAGCAGTTTAGATGGAGGTACCTATGGCTACACCTTC. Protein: CASSLDGGTYGYTF.